These 30 T cell receptor beta chains came from one sample sequenced in a study of T cell responses to AZD1222 COVID-19 vaccine. TCRdb's table, derived via immunoSEQ multiplex PCR, lists solely in-frame clones and lacks some. This sample has about 140,000 clones; about 90% occur once, and the top ten carry 1.9%. Sequenced here: peripheral blood, sampled on day 0 of AZD1222 vaccination. Receptor source: an adult in good health.

The chain links TRBV6-5 to TRBJ1-1, with D hard to call. There are 12 residues in the CDR3. V was cut by 6 bases and J by 3 bases, with 8 bases left in between. Germline CDR1 reads MNHEY; CDR2 reads SVGAGI. The CDR3 nucleotides are TGTGCCAGCAGATTTAGGGACACTGAAGCTTTCTTT. Amino acids: CASRFRDTEAFF.

V is TRBV19 and J is TRBJ1-2; possible D gene TRBD1, 6 bases. The CDR3 runs 17 residues. The germline V and J ends were trimmed by 4 bases and 7 bases, with 25 bases remaining between them. Germline values: CDR1 LNHDA, CDR2 SQIVND (reference sequence). CDR3 loop: CASSSPRGDTGWSGYTF. The CDR3, as DNA: TGTGCCAGTAGTAGCCCGAGGGGGGACACCGGCTGGTCTGGCTACACCTTC. The full variable domain, in which reference TRBV19 and TRBJ1-2 provide the parts outside the CDR3, is DGGITQSPKYLFRKEGQNVTLSCEQNLNHDAMYWYRQDPGQGLRLIYYSQIVNDFQKGDIAEGYSVSREKKESFPLTVTSAQKNPTAFYLCASSSPRGDTGWSGYTFGSGTRLTVV.

J is TRBJ1-3 and V is TRBV5-5; 9 positions agree with TRBD1. This CDR3 region has 16 residues. CDR1 SGHKS and CDR2 YYEKEE come from the germline V gene (reference sequence). V was clipped by 3 bases and J by 0 bases; unmatched bases: 4. This CDR3 reads CASSWTGALSGNTIYF. CDR3 sequence (DNA): TGTGCCAGCAGCTGGACAGGGGCCCTCTCTGGAAACACCATATATTTT.

V is TRBV5-4 and J is TRBJ1-1, with 7 bases matching TRBD1. The ends lost 3 bases at V and 3 bases at J; junction bases unmatched: 8. In germline, CDR1 is SGHNT, CDR2 YYREEE (reference sequence). The CDR3 has 15 residues. As DNA, the CDR3 is TGTGCCAGCAGCTCCGAGACAGGGCGGTACACTGAAGCTTTCTTT. It specifies CASSSETGRYTEAFF.

The chain combines TRBV7-2 with TRBJ2-5, with D unresolved. CDR3 length: 17 residues. Germline CDR1 SGHTA, CDR2 FQGNSA. V lost 4 bases to trimming and J lost 6 bases, with 24 bases between them. The CDR3 here is CASSSIPGDGVMQTQYF. As DNA, the CDR3 is TGTGCCAGCAGCTCTATTCCTGGAGATGGCGTGATGCAGACCCAGTACTTC.

The chain combines TRBV10-3 with TRBJ2-5; 8 bases map to TRBD2. J lost 2 bases, V lost 10 bases, and 12 bases had no gene match. CDR3 length: 15 residues. Germline V gene sequence: CDR1 ENHRY, CDR2 SYGVKD. The CDR3 sequence: CATLSGAGDQETQYF. The CDR3 DNA reads TGTGCCACCCTATCGGGAGCGGGAGATCAAGAGACCCAGTACTTC.

The J gene is TRBJ2-3, the V gene TRBV27; 10 bases are a match to TRBD2. After removal of 4 bases from V and 1 base from J, the junction contained 5 bases not matched to a gene. The germline CDR1 and CDR2 sequences are MNHEY and SMNVEV (reference sequence). This CDR3 has 16 residues. CDR3 DNA sequence: TGTGCCAGCAGTTCCTGGACTAGCGGAGGCACAGATACGCAGTATTTT. The encoded protein is CASSSWTSGGTDTQYF.

This clone was detected only a few times. The V call is TRBV11-2, the J call TRBJ1-1, with 7 bases that match TRBD1. Germline CDR1 and CDR2: SGHAT and FQNNGV. This CDR3 has 14 amino acids. Trimming at V came to 5 bases and at J to 1 base, leaving 4 bases not matched to a gene. Written as DNA, the CDR3 is TGTGCCAGCAGCCCGAGACAGGGGAACACTGAAGCTTTCTTT. Translation: CASSPRQGNTEAFF. Supplemented by reference TRBV11-2 and TRBJ1-1, the full variable domain reads EAGVAQSPRYKIIEKRQSVAFWCNPISGHATLYWYQQILGQGPKLLIQFQNNGVVDDSQLPKDRFSAERLKGVDSTLKIQPAKLEDSAVYLCASSPRQGNTEAFFGQGTRLTVV.

The chain couples TRBV29-1 to TRBJ2-7; no clear D. Germline assignment: CDR1 SQVTM and CDR2 ANQGSEA. The CDR3 runs 14 residues. V lost 5 bases to trimming and J lost 8 bases, with 22 bases between them. In DNA, the CDR3 is TGCAGCGTTCCCGTGAACTCACGACTGAAAAAGCAGTACTTC. Protein: CSVPVNSRLKKQYF.

The chain recombines TRBV6-1 with TRBJ1-4; the match to TRBD1 covers 8 bases. Trimming cost V 2 bases and J 7 bases; bases outside gene matches: 15. Germline assignment: CDR1 MNHNS and CDR2 SASEGT. CDR3 length: 18 residues. CDR3 bases: TGTGCCAGCAGTGAATTTGGATACCGAATGACAGGGGCTGAAAAACTGTTTTTT. It yields the protein CASSEFGYRMTGAEKLFF.

The rearrangement links TRBV13 to TRBJ1-1; D is ambiguous. Deletions cut 0 bases from V and 6 bases from J, with 5 bases between. The CDR3 sequence is 12 residues long. Germline loops: CDR1 PRHDT, CDR2 FYEKMQ (reference sequence). CDR3: CASSLGLSEAFF. The CDR3 DNA is TGTGCCAGCAGCTTAGGCCTGTCTGAAGCTTTCTTT.

The rearrangement uses TRBV3-1 (or the pseudogene TRBV3-2) and TRBJ1-2; TRBD1 matches at 8 bases. The CDR3 sequence is 15 residues long. The V gene end was trimmed by 1 base and the J gene end by 4 bases; junction bases not matched to a gene: 5. Germline values: CDR1 LGHDT, CDR2 YNNKEL (reference sequence). The DNA of the CDR3 is TGTGCCAGCAGCCAAGGGACAGGGCCCCTCTATGGCTACACCTTC. This encodes CASSQGTGPLYGYTF.

The chain combines TRBV19 with TRBJ1-4, with D uncertain. Germline-derived CDR1 and CDR2 are LNHDA and SQIVND (reference sequence). The CDR3 runs 13 residues. V lost 6 bases to trimming and J lost 3 bases, with 8 bases between them. The CDR3 sequence: CASRTAPNEKLFF. CDR3 sequence (DNA): TGTGCCAGTAGGACGGCCCCTAATGAAAAACTGTTTTTT.

The gene calls are TRBV10-3 and TRBJ1-6, with TRBD1 matching over 10 bases. V lost 6 bases to trimming and J lost 7 bases; unmatched junction nucleotides: 9. The CDR3 has 16 residues. CDR1 and CDR2 from the germline V gene are ENHRY and SYGVKD. CDR3 in amino acids: CAIRPSWTGGNSPLHF. Here the CDR3 DNA reads TGTGCCATCAGGCCCTCCTGGACAGGGGGGAATTCACCCCTCCACTTT.

The CDR3 region is CARGQANSPLHF. The CDR3 DNA reads TGTGCCCGCGGACAGGCGAATTCACCCCTCCACTTT. V usage is TRBV21-1 and J usage is TRBJ1-6; TRBD1, as called in the table, went unchecked against the DNA. TRBV21-1 is a listed pseudogene. The CDR3 has 12 residues.

CDR3 nucleotide sequence: TGCAGTGCTAGTGAGGCCTTGGACACTGAAGCTTTCTTT. It yields the protein CSASEALDTEAFF. The V call is TRBV20-1, the J call TRBJ1-1; D is undetermined. The V end was cut by 3 bases, the J end by 3 bases, with 11 bases between. This CDR3 has 13 amino acids. CDR1 is DFQATT, CDR2 SNEGSKA, per germline (reference sequence).

The chain combines TRBV19 with TRBJ1-3; 8 bases line up with TRBD1. This CDR3 is built from 16 residues. The ends lost 4 bases at V and 0 bases at J; junction bases unmatched: 5. Germline CDR1 is LNHDA and CDR2 is SQIVND (reference sequence). DNA for the CDR3: TGTGCCAGTAGTACAAATGACAGGGGCTCTGGAAACACCATATATTTT. Encoded protein: CASSTNDRGSGNTIYF.

The CDR3 nucleotides are TGTGCCAGCAGCCCCGCCGGGACCCAACTGTTTTTT. Its translation: CASSPAGTQLFF. The chain links TRBV7-2 to TRBJ1-4; D perhaps matches TRBD1 (5 bases). V was trimmed by 5 bases and J by 12 bases, leaving 13 bases between them. The germline V gene has CDR1 SGHTA and CDR2 FQGNSA. CDR3 size: 12 residues.

The rearrangement joins TRBV6-6 to TRBJ1-3; D unresolved. Per the germline V gene, CDR1 is MNHNY and CDR2 is SVGAGI (reference sequence). Trimming pared 5 bases from V and 0 bases from J, leaving 8 bases between. The CDR3 totals 14 residues. The CDR3 nucleotides are TGTGCCAGCAGTCAGAGGTTCTCTGGAAACACCATATATTTT. It translates to CASSQRFSGNTIYF.

The chain links TRBV12-3 or TRBV12-4 to TRBJ2-1; D not resolved. The germline V and J ends were trimmed by 5 bases and 4 bases, with 9 bases remaining between them. This CDR3 has 13 amino acids. The CDR3 loop reads CASSPNTYNEQFF. The CDR3, as DNA: TGTGCCAGCAGTCCCAATACTTACAATGAGCAGTTCTTC.

The V and J genes are TRBV7-9 and TRBJ2-3; a possible D gene is TRBD2 (5 bases). This CDR3 comprises 16 residues. Trimming shortened V by 5 bases and J by 0 bases, and 15 bases separated the two germline ends. The germline gives CDR1 SEHNR, CDR2 FQNEAQ (reference sequence). The CDR3 DNA sequence: TGTGCCAGCAGCCCGCGCTCCAGAGGGAGCACAGATACGCAGTATTTT. This translates into CASSPRSRGSTDTQYF.

This clone was recorded only once. The chain joins TRBV29-1 to TRBJ1-1; perhaps TRBD1 as D (5 bases). Trimming stripped 7 bases from V and 4 bases from J, with 16 bases between. From germline, CDR1 is SQVTM and CDR2 ANQGSEA. This CDR3 is built from 13 residues. The CDR3 loop is CSGTQGGSTEAFF. The CDR3 nucleotides are TGCAGCGGAACCCAGGGTGGGTCCACTGAAGCTTTCTTT.

The J gene is TRBJ2-1, the V gene TRBV27; possible D gene TRBD2, 6 bases. Trimming removed 3 bases at V and 10 bases at J, with 25 bases between. Germline assignment: CDR1 MNHEY and CDR2 SMNVEV (reference sequence). The CDR3 runs 17 residues. The CDR3 here is CASSLGGRGKGGQEQFF. The CDR3 DNA reads TGTGCCAGCAGTTTGGGGGGAAGGGGTAAAGGCGGGCAAGAGCAGTTCTTC.

CDR3 in amino acids: CASSWWGTHGYTF. CDR3 sequence (DNA): TGTGCCAGCAGTTGGTGGGGCACTCATGGCTACACCTTC. The chain recombines TRBV6-5 with TRBJ1-2, with D tentatively TRBD1 (5 bases). This CDR3 is built from 13 residues. Trimming removed 4 bases from V and 6 bases from J, with 12 bases in between. Germline assignment: CDR1 MNHEY and CDR2 SVGAGI.

The chain recombines TRBV10-3 with TRBJ1-6, with TRBD1 matching over 9 bases. J was trimmed by 6 bases and V by 6 bases; bases with no gene match: 6. This CDR3 is built from 15 residues. Germline loops: CDR1 ENHRY, CDR2 SYGVKD. CDR3 sequence (DNA): TGTGCCATCAGGGAAGGGACAGGGATTAATTCACCCCTCCACTTT. It yields the protein CAIREGTGINSPLHF.

V and J are TRBV27 and TRBJ1-1; 8 nucleotides match TRBD1. The CDR3 is made up of 17 amino acids. Germline values: CDR1 MNHEY, CDR2 SMNVEV (reference sequence). V shed 4 bases and J 5 bases; nucleotides not matched to a gene: 15. CDR3 in amino acids: CASSWYWGRGQGTEAFF. The DNA for the CDR3 is TGTGCCAGCAGTTGGTATTGGGGCAGGGGGCAAGGGACTGAAGCTTTCTTT.

This sequence joins TRBV6-2 or TRBV6-3 and TRBJ1-2, with D possibly being TRBD1 (6 bases). This CDR3 spans 16 amino acids. Between the trimmed V and J ends, which lost 2 bases and 4 bases, there was a span of 17 bases. Per germline, CDR1 MNHEY and CDR2 SVGEGT. The CDR3 reads CASSYRVGGTSYGYTF. The CDR3, as DNA: TGTGCCAGCAGTTACAGGGTTGGGGGGACATCCTATGGCTACACCTTC.

The chain joins TRBV27 to TRBJ1-1; 9 nucleotides line up with TRBD1. This CDR3 comprises 16 residues. V gave up 1 base and J gave up 3 bases; unmatched junction bases: 6. In germline, CDR1 is MNHEY, CDR2 SMNVEV (reference sequence). The CDR3 region has the DNA TGTGCCAGCAGTTTATTTACAGGGGGCTTGTACACTGAAGCTTTCTTT. Its protein is CASSLFTGGLYTEAFF.

The CDR3 sequence: CASSPRQGAYEQYF. In nucleotides, the CDR3 is TGTGCCAGCAGCCCTAGACAGGGGGCCTACGAGCAGTACTTC. This chain connects TRBV9 to TRBJ2-7, with 9 bases matching TRBD1. The CDR3 spans 14 residues. The germline gives CDR1 SGDLS, CDR2 YYNGEE. V lost 4 bases, J lost 2 bases, and 4 bases stayed unmatched.

The V call is TRBV5-4, the J call TRBJ2-2; a weak D match, TRBD2 (6 bases). This CDR3 comprises 18 residues. The V gene lost 4 bases and the J gene lost 6 bases, with 25 bases spanning the gap. Looked up from germline, CDR1 is SGHNT and CDR2 is YYREEE (reference sequence). The CDR3 region has the DNA TGTGCCAGCAGCGGGAGGATACTGCCTAGCTCGGCGTCCGGGGAGCTGTTTTTT. Amino acids: CASSGRILPSSASGELFF.